The 10 T cell receptor beta chains listed next were all sequenced from one sample in a study of cytomegalovirus exposure and HLA in healthy donors. In the PCR, 60 Vbeta and 13 Jbeta primers were used. Clones were read by immunoSEQ multiplex PCR, and TCRdb kept only the in-frame ones, dropping some. This sample carries about 150,000 clones, approximately 81% of them seen once, and the ten largest clones take 1.3% to 1.5%. The source material was PBMCs. The origin of the receptors is a man in his late teens or twenties in good health and CMV-seronegative.

The rearrangement links TRBV19 to TRBJ2-6, with D perhaps matching TRBD1 (8 bases). The CDR3 runs to 16 residues. Germline V lookup: CDR1 LNHDA, CDR2 SQIVND (reference sequence). V was shortened by 8 bases and J by 2 bases, with 16 bases between the two germline ends. DNA for the CDR3: TGTGCCAGTGACAGGGGAGGGACAGCTGGGGCCAACGTCCTGACTTTC. This encodes CASDRGGTAGANVLTF.

This clone was observed a handful of times. J is TRBJ2-3 and V is TRBV9; TRBD2 might be the D (6 bases). This CDR3 region has 16 residues. V shed 3 bases and J shed 1 base, with 15 bases lying between them. Germline V CDR1 and CDR2: SGDLS, YYNGEE. The CDR3 sequence is CASSGRALEGTDTQYF. CDR3 DNA sequence: TGTGCCAGCAGCGGGAGGGCTCTAGAAGGCACAGATACGCAGTATTTT.

A single count supports this clone. The chain is built from TRBV19 and TRBJ2-3; TRBD2 matches 8 bases. There are 14 residues in the CDR3. Germline V gives CDR1 LNHDA, CDR2 SQIVND (reference sequence). The V and J ends lost 4 bases and 12 bases, in that order; junction bases with no gene match: 12. The CDR3 loop reads CASSTTQGLANQYF. In DNA form, the CDR3 reads TGTGCCAGTAGTACCACCCAAGGACTAGCCAATCAGTATTTT.

This clone came up once. The J gene is TRBJ1-5, the V gene TRBV19; TRBD1 is a possible D gene (5 bases). The CDR3 is 13 amino acids. V lost 7 bases, J lost 7 bases, and 14 bases lay in between. Germline CDR1 reads LNHDA; CDR2 reads SQIVND (reference sequence). In nucleotides, the CDR3 is TGTGCCAGTAATGTAGGGGTTAGGCAGCCCCAGCATTTT. Its translation: CASNVGVRQPQHF.

CDR3 coding DNA: TGTGCCAGCAGCCCGGGACAGGGTTTCTACGAGCAGTACTTC. Translating gives CASSPGQGFYEQYF. The chain is built from TRBV13 and TRBJ2-7, with 9 bases fitting TRBD1. Germline V gene data show CDR1 as PRHDT and CDR2 as FYEKMQ (reference sequence). V lost 5 bases and J lost 3; bases outside the gene matches: 5. There are 14 residues in the CDR3.

V is TRBV25-1 and J is TRBJ2-2; D is perhaps TRBD2 (5 bases). V lost 3 bases to trimming and J lost 3 bases, with 11 bases between them. In germline, CDR1 is MGHDK, CDR2 SYGVNS. The CDR3 runs to 15 residues. CDR3: CASSDGERHTGELFF. Written as DNA, the CDR3 is TGTGCCAGCAGTGATGGAGAGCGGCACACCGGGGAGCTGTTTTTT.

This clone has only a few counts. The V and J genes are TRBV7-7 and TRBJ2-7; D possibly corresponds to TRBD2 (6 bases). The length of the CDR3 is 15 residues. Between the trimmed V and J ends, which lost 5 bases and 1 base, there was a span of 15 bases. Germline V CDR1 and CDR2: SSHAT, FNYEAQ (reference sequence). CDR3 residues: CASSRSAGRSYEQYF. CDR3 DNA: TGTGCCAGCAGCCGTAGTGCGGGGAGATCCTACGAGCAGTACTTC.

The table lists this clone with a few counts. The genes are TRBV11-3 and TRBJ2-1; TRBD2 matches at 10 bases. With 8 bases clipped from V and 7 bases from J, the junction kept 2 bases outside the gene matches. This CDR3 comprises 12 residues. CDR1 is SGHNT, CDR2 YENEEA, per germline. The CDR3 DNA reads TGTGCCAGCCAGCGGGGGGGGAATGAGCAGTTCTTC. As protein: CASQRGGNEQFF.

The chain employs TRBV10-3 and TRBJ2-1, with 8 bases that match TRBD2. V was clipped by 6 bases and J by 2 bases; unmatched bases: 12. CDR1 and CDR2 (germline): ENHRY, SYGVKD. This CDR3 region has 17 residues. The CDR3 is CAIRRGTSGSPYNEQFF. DNA for the CDR3: TGTGCCATCAGACGAGGAACTAGCGGATCCCCCTACAATGAGCAGTTCTTC.

The chain employs TRBV6-4 and TRBJ1-1; maybe TRBD1 (5 bases). Germline V lookup: CDR1 MRHNA, CDR2 SNTAGT. V was pared by 0 bases and J by 10 bases, with 18 bases between. The CDR3 extends over 15 amino acids. CDR3 DNA: TGTGCCAGCAGTGACTCAATCTCCGGGGGAGGCTTAGCTTTCTTT. Residues: CASSDSISGGGLAFF.